This T cell receptor (beta chain) was sequenced in a study of early stage breast cancer tumors (dated by TCRdb to about 2017). Regarding the study in general: Of the roughly 15 invasive breast tumors, some twelve were found to be estrogen receptor-positive, progesterone receptor-positive and HER2-negative. A total of 2,651,842 templates, representing about 1.1 million unique clonotypes, were detected across all samples. About 70% of the 12 ER+/PR+/HER2- tumors were invasive ductal carcinomas, while the other four were invasive lobular carcinomas. On average, each sample had around 10-fold read coverage. General conclusions and limits of the study: The small cohort size prevented analysis by tumor subtype. Greater similarity was observed between blood and normal breast repertoires than between blood and tumor repertoires, and tumor was distinguished from normal in about 85% of the 16 patients when each tissue was compared with blood. Bulk genomic DNA sequencing of unsorted cells missed chain pairing and functional markers such as CD4, CD8 and FOXP3. Enriched TCRB sequences shared across patients were mostly commonly generated sequences, unlikely to play an important role in the tumor microenvironment. Compared with adjacent normal breast tissue, tumors had 2.5 to 3-fold higher T cell density and higher clonality.

Remarks on this clone: No antigen is known for it. No much larger clone exists at a distance of one base, and base qualities are not known.

The study profiled bulk TCR beta-chain repertoires in matched peripheral blood, tumor and adjacent normal breast tissue taken from more than 15 patients with early-stage breast cancer. Before surgery, whole blood (roughly 4.5-10 mL) was collected into EDTA tubes and processed within 2 hours. Peripheral blood mononuclear cells were isolated by Ficoll-Paque centrifugation in SepMate-50 tubes. PBMCs were cryopreserved in approximately 90% FBS with roughly 10% DMSO in aliquots of roughly 1.8 to 4 million cells and stored in liquid nitrogen. Genomic DNA was extracted with the Qiagen AllPrep DNA/RNA Mini kit. Each sample was amplified as two independent genomic DNA replicates: approximately 550 ng for blood and about 1.4 ug for tumor or normal breast. TCRB sequencing of genomic DNA was carried out with the ImmunoSeq Intro kit according to the manufacturer's instructions. For absolute quantification, the roughly 31-cycle multiplex PCR included proprietary primers along with spike-in control sequences. Single-end 150-bp reads were used to sequence an 87-bp fragment spanning the CDR3 and the flanking V and J genes. Seven samples, with two replicates for each sample, were multiplexed per lane of an Illumina MiSeq using version 3.0 chemistry. In the authors' own workflow: Raw data were processed with the vendor's proprietary pipeline, and both replicates were merged into a single result per sample. A clonotype was defined as productive rearrangements that share the same V-gene family, CDR3 amino acid sequence and J-gene segment. Clonality was computed as 1 minus the normalized Shannon entropy (Pielou evenness) of TCRB abundances. To estimate T cell density, the total number of templates was divided by the input cell count, which was inferred from how much DNA went in. Recon, run with its default parameters, was used to estimate overall repertoire diversity and clonality. Clonotypes with over 0.1% abundance in tumor and at least 32-fold higher abundance in tumor than in normal breast were defined as tumor-enriched. Drawn from immuneACCESS, this table holds only the in-frame rearrangements with V and J called that TCRdb kept. Clones are partly lost; checked studies trace under half to an unresolved V gene and leave the rest unexplained. The D gene and trimming were derived from the DNA, and the V and J assignments and clone size from that table. In this sample the table shows 44,000 or so clones, approximately 80% of which occur a single time. Together, the top ten hold around 1.5% of the sample.

The sequence came from a person aged 45 to 60 with breast cancer. The material sequenced was blood.

The CDR3 here reads CSAEGGWETQYF. DNA sequence: TGCAGCGCGGAGGGGGGCTGGGAGACCCAGTACTTC. Recombination joined TRBV29-1 with TRBJ2-5, with the D call perhaps TRBD1 or TRBD2, as 6 bases match in each case. Reading the germline V gene gives CDR1 SQVTM and CDR2 ANQGSEA. The CDR3 starts with the cysteine, ends with the phenylalanine, and has 12 residues. Only the CDR3 part of the read is kept: 36 bases, read in frame from the first base. A distance of 14 bases separates the germline ends of V and J, which lose 7 bases and 5 bases respectively.